What follows describes a single T cell receptor (beta chain). Its specificity is not known. From germline, CDR1 is DFQATT and CDR2 SNEGSKA (reference sequence). The CDR3 covers 14 residues. TCRdb re-called the 5' RACE reads and catalogs CDR3 proteins one per entry, DNA excluded. This listing includes about 380,000 distinct CDR3 sequences. These data originate in a study of monozygotic twins with inflammatory bowel disease. Study findings and constraints: It was in IBD patients that TCRbeta diversity (inverse Simpson) was lower than in healthy co-twins. IBD patients shared fewer clonotypes with others than healthy twins, especially with disease activity. No discrimination was achieved between different T cell subtypes.

This receptor was obtained from a human donor with ulcerative colitis or Crohn's disease, or a healthy co-twin of an affected twin (not recorded which). The V call is TRBV20-1, the J call TRBJ1-6; TCRdb picks TRBD1, but there is no DNA to check that call. What was sequenced was blood. Here the CDR3 reads CSAAGVSYNSPLHF.